The following is a T cell receptor (beta chain) sequence with its context. The germline V gene has CDR1 SGHAT and CDR2 FQNNGV. CDR3 length equals 11 residues. Trimming removed 2 bases from V and 8 bases from J, with 3 bases in between. The source of the sample is a study of OX40 agonist ivuxolimab in advanced cancers. Study-level information: A diagnosis of hepatocellular carcinoma, melanoma, renal cell or head and neck cancer was present in dose-escalation patients. One patient with hepatocellular carcinoma and two with cutaneous melanoma, three in all, had partial responses.

TCRdb keeps only in-frame clones here, not all; method: immunoSEQ multiplex PCR. This table has around 50,000 clones, about 89% appearing once. Sampled blood was obtained at baseline, cycle 4 day 1, and cycle 7 day 1. This material consisted of CD4+ or CD8+ T cells sorted from blood, taken in a trial of the OX40 agonist ivuxolimab. This receptor was obtained from an adult with an advanced solid tumor such as melanoma, head and neck, liver or kidney cancer. The chain joins TRBV11-2 to TRBJ1-4; unclear D gene. The CDR3 loop is CASSLREKLFF. CDR3 bases: TGTGCCAGCAGCTTACGGGAAAAACTGTTTTTT.